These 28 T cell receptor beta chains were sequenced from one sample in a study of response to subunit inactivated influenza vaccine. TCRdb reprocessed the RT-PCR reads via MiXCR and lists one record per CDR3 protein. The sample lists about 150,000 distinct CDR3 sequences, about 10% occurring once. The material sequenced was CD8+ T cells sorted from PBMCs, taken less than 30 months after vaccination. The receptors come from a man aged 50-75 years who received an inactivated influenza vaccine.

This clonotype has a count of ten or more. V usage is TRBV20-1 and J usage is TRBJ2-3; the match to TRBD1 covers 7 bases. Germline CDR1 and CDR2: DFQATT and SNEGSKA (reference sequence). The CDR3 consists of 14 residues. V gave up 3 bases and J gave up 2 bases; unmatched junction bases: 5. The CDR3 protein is CSARGQRDTDTQYF. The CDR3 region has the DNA TGCAGTGCTAGGGGACAGAGAGACACAGATACGCAGTATTTT.

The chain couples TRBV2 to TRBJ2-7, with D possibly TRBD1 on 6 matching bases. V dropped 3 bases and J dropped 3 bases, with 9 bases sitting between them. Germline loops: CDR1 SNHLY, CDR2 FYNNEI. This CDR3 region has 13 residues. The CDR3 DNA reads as TGTGCCAGCAGTGATAGGACAGACTACGAGCAGTACTTC. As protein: CASSDRTDYEQYF.

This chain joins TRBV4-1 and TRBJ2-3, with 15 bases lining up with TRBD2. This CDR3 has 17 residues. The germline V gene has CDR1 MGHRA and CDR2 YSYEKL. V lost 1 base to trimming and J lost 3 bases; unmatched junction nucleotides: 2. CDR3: CASSQGTSGGATDTQYF. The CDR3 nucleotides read TGCGCCAGCAGCCAAGGGACTAGCGGGGGGGCAACAGATACGCAGTATTTT.

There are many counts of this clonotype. The chain's CDR3 is CASGKLGHGTERYNEQFF. DNA for the CDR3: TGCGCCAGCGGAAAATTGGGGCACGGGACAGAACGCTACAATGAGCAGTTCTTC. The J gene is TRBJ2-1, the V gene TRBV5-1; TRBD1 aligns across 7 bases. The CDR3 is 18 amino acids. CDR1 and CDR2 (germline): SGHRS, YFSETQ. J gave up 3 bases and V 7 bases, and 19 bases lay outside the gene matches.

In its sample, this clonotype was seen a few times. The CDR3, as DNA: TGCGCCAGCAGCGACGGGACTAGCGGGGGGTCACCCTACAATGAGCAGTTCTTC. This translates into CASSDGTSGGSPYNEQFF. This sequence joins TRBV5-1 and TRBJ2-1; 15 nucleotides match TRBD2. The CDR3 runs to 18 residues. Germline V gene sequence: CDR1 SGHRS, CDR2 YFSETQ. Trimming cost V 4 bases and J 2 bases; bases outside gene matches: 7.

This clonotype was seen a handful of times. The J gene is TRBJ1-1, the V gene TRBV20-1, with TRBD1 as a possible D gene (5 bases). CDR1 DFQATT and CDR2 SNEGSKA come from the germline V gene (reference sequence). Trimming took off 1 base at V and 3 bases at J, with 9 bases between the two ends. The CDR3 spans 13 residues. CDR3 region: CSARGGDYTEAFF. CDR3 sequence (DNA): TGCAGTGCTAGAGGAGGGGACTACACTGAAGCTTTCTTT.

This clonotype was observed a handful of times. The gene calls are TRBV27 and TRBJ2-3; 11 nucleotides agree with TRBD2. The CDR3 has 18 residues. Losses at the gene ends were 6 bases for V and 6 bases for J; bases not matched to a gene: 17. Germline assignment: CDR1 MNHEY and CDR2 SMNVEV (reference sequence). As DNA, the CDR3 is TGTGCCAGCAGCTTCCTCCGGGTAGCGGGAGGGGGATACGATACGCAGTATTTT. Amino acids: CASSFLRVAGGGYDTQYF.

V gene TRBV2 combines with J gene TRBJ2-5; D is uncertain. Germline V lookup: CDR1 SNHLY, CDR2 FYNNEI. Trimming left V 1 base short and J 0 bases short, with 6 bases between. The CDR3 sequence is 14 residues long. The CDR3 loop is CASSEGPYQETQYF. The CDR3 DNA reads TGTGCCAGCAGTGAAGGGCCGTACCAAGAGACCCAGTACTTC. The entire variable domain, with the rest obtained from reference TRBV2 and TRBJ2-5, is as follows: EPEVTQTPSHQVTQMGQEVILRCVPISNHLYFYWYRQILGQKVEFLVSFYNNEISEKSEIFDDQFSVERPDGSNFTLKIRSTKLEDSAMYFCASSEGPYQETQYFGPGTRLLVL.

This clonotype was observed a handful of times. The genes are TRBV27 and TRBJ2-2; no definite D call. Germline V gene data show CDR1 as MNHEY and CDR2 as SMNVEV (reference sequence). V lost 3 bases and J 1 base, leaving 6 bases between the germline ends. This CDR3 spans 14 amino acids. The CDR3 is CASSFSWNTGELFF. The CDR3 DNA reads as TGTGCCAGCAGTTTTAGCTGGAACACCGGGGAGCTGTTTTTT.

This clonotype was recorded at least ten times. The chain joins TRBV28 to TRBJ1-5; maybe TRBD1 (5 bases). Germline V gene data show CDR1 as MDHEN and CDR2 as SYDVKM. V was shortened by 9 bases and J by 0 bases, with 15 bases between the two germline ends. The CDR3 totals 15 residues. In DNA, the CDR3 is TGTGCCAGTAAGACAGATCTCTATAGCAATCAGCCCCAGCATTTT. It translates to CASKTDLYSNQPQHF.

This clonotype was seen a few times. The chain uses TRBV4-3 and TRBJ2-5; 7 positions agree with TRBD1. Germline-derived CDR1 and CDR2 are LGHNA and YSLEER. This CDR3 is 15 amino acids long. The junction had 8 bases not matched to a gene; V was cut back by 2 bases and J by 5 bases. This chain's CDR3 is CASSQFGTGVETQYF. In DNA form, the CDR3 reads TGCGCCAGCAGCCAATTTGGAACAGGGGTGGAGACCCAGTACTTC.

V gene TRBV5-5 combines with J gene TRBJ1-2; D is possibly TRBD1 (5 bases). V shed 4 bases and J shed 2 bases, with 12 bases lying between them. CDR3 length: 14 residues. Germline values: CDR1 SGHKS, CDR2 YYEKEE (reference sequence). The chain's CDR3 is CASSLWGANYGYTF. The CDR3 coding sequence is TGTGCCAGCAGCCTTTGGGGCGCCAACTATGGCTACACCTTC.

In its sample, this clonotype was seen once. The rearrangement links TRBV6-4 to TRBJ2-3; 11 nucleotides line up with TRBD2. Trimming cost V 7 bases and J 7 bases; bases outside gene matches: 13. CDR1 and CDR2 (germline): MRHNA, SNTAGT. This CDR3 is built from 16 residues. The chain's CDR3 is CASKYLAGGGTYTQYF. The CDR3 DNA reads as TGTGCCAGCAAGTATCTAGCGGGAGGTGGGACATATACGCAGTATTTT.

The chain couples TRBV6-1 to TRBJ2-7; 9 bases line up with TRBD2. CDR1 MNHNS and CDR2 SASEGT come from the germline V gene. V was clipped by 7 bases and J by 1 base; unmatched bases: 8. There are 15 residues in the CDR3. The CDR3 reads CASTLSGRGSYEQYF. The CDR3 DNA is TGTGCCAGCACCCTTAGCGGGAGAGGGTCCTACGAGCAGTACTTC.

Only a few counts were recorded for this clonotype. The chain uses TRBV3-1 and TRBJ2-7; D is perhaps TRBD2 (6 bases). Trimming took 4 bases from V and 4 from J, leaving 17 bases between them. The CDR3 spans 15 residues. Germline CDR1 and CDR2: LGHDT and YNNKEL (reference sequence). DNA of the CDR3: TGTGCCAGCAGCCCTTTGGGGGGACGTGTTTACGAGCAGTACTTC. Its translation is CASSPLGGRVYEQYF.

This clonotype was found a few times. The CDR3 DNA reads TGTGCCAGCAGTTTGACTAGCGGTTCCTATGGCGAGCAGTACTTC. Its protein product is CASSLTSGSYGEQYF. The V gene is TRBV12-3 or TRBV12-4, the J gene TRBJ2-7; 9 positions agree with TRBD2. CDR3 length: 15 amino acids. Trimming removed 3 bases from V and 6 bases from J; junction bases left unmatched: 9.

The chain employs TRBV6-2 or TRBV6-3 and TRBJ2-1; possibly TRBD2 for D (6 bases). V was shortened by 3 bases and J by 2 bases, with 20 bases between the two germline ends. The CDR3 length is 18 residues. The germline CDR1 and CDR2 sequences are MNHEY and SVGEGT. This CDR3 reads CASSYFLAGTLAYNEQFF. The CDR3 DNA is TGTGCCAGCAGTTATTTTTTAGCCGGGACTCTGGCCTACAATGAGCAGTTCTTC.

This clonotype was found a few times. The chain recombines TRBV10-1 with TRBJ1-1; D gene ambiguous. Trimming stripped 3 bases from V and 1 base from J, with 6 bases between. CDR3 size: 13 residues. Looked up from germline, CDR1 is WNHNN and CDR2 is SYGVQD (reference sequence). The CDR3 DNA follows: TGCGCCAGCAGTGATCCGGGGAACACTGAAGCTTTCTTT. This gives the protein CASSDPGNTEAFF.

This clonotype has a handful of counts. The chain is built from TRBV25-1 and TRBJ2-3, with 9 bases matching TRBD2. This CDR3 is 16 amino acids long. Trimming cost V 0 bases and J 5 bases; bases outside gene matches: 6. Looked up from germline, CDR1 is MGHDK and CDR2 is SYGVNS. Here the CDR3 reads CASSEYGVAGEDTQYF. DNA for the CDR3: TGTGCCAGCAGTGAATACGGGGTAGCGGGAGAAGATACGCAGTATTTT.

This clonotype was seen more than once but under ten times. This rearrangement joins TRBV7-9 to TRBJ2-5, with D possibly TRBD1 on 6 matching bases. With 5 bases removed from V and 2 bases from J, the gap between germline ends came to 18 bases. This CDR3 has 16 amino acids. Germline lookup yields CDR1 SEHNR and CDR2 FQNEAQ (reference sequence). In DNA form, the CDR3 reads TGTGCCAGCAGCCCTCGAGTCGGACAGACTCAAGAGACCCAGTACTTC. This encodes CASSPRVGQTQETQYF.

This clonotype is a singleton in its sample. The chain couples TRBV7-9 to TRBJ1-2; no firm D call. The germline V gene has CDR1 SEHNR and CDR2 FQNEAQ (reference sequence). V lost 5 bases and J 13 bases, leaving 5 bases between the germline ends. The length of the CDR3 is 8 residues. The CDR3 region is CASSPRTF. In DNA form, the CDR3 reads TGTGCCAGCAGCCCCCGCACCTTC. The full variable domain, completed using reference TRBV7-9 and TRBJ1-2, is DTGVSQNPRHKITKRGQNVTFRCDPISEHNRLYWYRQTLGQGPEFLTYFQNEAQLEKSRLLSDRFSAERPKGSFSTLEIQRTEQGDSAMYLCASSPRTFGSGTRLTVV.

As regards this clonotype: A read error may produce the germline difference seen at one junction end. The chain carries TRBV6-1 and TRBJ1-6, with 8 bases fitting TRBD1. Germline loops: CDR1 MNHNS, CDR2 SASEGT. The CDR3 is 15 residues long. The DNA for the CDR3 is TGTGCCGGCAGTCCCAACAGGGGGACTAATTCACCCCTCCACTTT. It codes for CAGSPNRGTNSPLHF.

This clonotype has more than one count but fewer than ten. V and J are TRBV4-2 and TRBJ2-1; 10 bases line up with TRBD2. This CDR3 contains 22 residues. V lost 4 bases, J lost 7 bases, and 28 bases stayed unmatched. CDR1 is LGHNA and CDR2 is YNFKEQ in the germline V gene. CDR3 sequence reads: CASSLTPGTGFLWGLAFNEQFF. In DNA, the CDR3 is TGTGCCAGCAGCCTGACTCCCGGGACAGGATTTCTTTGGGGACTAGCGTTTAATGAGCAGTTCTTC.

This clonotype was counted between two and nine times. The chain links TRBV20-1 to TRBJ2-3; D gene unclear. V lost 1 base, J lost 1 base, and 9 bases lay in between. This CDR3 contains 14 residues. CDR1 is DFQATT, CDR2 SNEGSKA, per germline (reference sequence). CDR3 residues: CSARVRYGTDTQYF. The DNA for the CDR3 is TGCAGTGCTAGAGTCCGTTACGGCACAGATACGCAGTATTTT.

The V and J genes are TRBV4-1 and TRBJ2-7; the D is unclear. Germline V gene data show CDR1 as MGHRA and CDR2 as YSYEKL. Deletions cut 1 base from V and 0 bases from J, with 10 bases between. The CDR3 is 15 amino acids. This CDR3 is CASSQVYQVSYEQYF. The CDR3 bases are TGCGCCAGCAGCCAAGTCTACCAGGTCTCCTACGAGCAGTACTTC.

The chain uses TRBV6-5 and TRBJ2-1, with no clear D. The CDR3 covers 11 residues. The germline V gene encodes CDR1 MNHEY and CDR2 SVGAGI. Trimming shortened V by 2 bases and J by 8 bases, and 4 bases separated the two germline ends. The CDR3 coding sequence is TGTGCCAGCAGTTACAACCATGAGCAGTTCTTC. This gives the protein CASSYNHEQFF.

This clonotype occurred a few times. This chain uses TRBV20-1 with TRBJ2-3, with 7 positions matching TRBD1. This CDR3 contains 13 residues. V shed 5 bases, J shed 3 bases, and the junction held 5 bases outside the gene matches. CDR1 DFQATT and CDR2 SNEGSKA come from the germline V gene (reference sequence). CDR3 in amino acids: CSARKGATDTQYF. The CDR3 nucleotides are TGCAGTGCTCGGAAGGGGGCAACAGATACGCAGTATTTT.

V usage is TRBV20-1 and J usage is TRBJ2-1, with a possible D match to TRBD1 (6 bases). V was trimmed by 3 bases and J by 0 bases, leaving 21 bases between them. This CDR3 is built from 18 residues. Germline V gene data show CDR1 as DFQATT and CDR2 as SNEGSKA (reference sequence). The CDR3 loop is CSASLVPGGQFSYNEQFF. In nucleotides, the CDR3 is TGCAGTGCTAGCTTGGTACCCGGAGGACAGTTCTCCTACAATGAGCAGTTCTTC.